A single sample is the source of the 8 T cell receptor beta chains below, sequenced in a study of blood T cells in healthy people across ages. It was with a sample-barcoded 5' primer and a J-beta primer mix that a second PCR of roughly 7 to 12 cycles was run. One entry per CDR3 protein, called by TCRdb with MiXCR from the 5' RACE reads. Here the sample spans about 1.6 million distinct CDR3 sequences, about 31% being singletons. Sample: blood. These receptors were collected from a woman aged 30 to 39 in good health.

The gene calls are TRBV7-8 and TRBJ2-3, with D hard to call. Per the germline V gene, CDR1 is SGHVS and CDR2 is FQNEAQ. The CDR3 sequence is 15 residues long. Trimming cost V 7 bases and J 0 bases, with 14 bases left between them. The CDR3 DNA follows: TGTGCCAGCATCATAAGCTTATACAGCACAGATACGCAGTATTTT. Translation: CASIISLYSTDTQYF. The full variable domain, with the rest looked up from reference TRBV7-8 and TRBJ2-3, is GAGVSQSPRYKVAKRGQDVALRCDPISGHVSLFWYQQALGQGPEFLTYFQNEAQLDKSGLPSDRFFAERPEGSVSTLKIQRTQQEDSAVYLCASIISLYSTDTQYFGPGTRLTVL.

The rearrangement links TRBV5-6 to TRBJ1-4; TRBD1 matches 7 bases. The junction had 13 bases not matched to a gene; V was cut back by 1 base and J by 4 bases. The V gene's germline CDR1 is SGHDT and CDR2 YYEEEE. This CDR3 is built from 18 residues. The CDR3 spells CASSLTIGTDKFNEKLFF. The CDR3 nucleotides read TGTGCCAGCAGCTTGACGATCGGGACAGATAAATTTAATGAAAAACTGTTTTTT.

The V and J genes are TRBV7-9 and TRBJ2-2; D perhaps matches TRBD2 (5 bases). This CDR3 comprises 13 residues. In germline, CDR1 is SEHNR, CDR2 FQNEAQ (reference sequence). The V and J ends lost 11 bases and 1 base respectively, with 11 bases between them. In DNA, the CDR3 is TGTGCCGCCGGGAATCAGAACACCGGGGAGCTGTTTTTT. Amino acid sequence: CAAGNQNTGELFF. Filled out from reference TRBV7-9 and TRBJ2-2, the complete variable domain reads DTGVSQNPRHKITKRGQNVTFRCDPISEHNRLYWYRQTLGQGPEFLTYFQNEAQLEKSRLLSDRFSAERPKGSFSTLEIQRTEQGDSAMYLCAAGNQNTGELFFGEGSRLTVL.

Notes on this clonotype: The germline gene is not matched at one end of the junction; a read error may be the cause. The genes are TRBV4-2 and TRBJ1-2, with 7 bases lining up with TRBD1. The CDR3 covers 16 residues. Germline CDR1 is LGHNA and CDR2 is YNFKEQ. The CDR3 protein is CAGSQGARDSPNGYTF. CDR3 coding DNA: TGTGCCGGCAGCCAAGGCGCCAGGGACAGCCCGAATGGCTACACCTTC.

This clonotype was counted a few times. The genes are TRBV5-1 and TRBJ2-1, with 8 bases fitting TRBD2. J was trimmed by 6 bases and V by 0 bases; bases with no gene match: 5. The CDR3 spans 15 residues. Germline-derived CDR1 and CDR2 are SGHRS and YFSETQ. The DNA of the CDR3 is TGCGCCAGCAGCTTGGTGGCTAGCGGGCCCAATGAGCAGTTCTTC. Protein sequence: CASSLVASGPNEQFF.

This clonotype showed up just once. The chain combines TRBV20-1 with TRBJ1-6; 7 nucleotides align to TRBD1. The germline V gene encodes CDR1 DFQATT and CDR2 SNEGSKA (reference sequence). The CDR3 is 14 residues long. Trimming at V came to 7 bases and at J to 8 bases, leaving 11 bases not matched to a gene. The CDR3 sequence is CSVRTGVKDSPLHF. The CDR3 DNA follows: TGCAGTGTCCGTACAGGGGTGAAGGATTCACCCCTCCACTTT.

A single count supports this clonotype. The gene calls are TRBV10-3 and TRBJ2-2; TRBD2 is a possible D gene (6 bases). Germline lookup yields CDR1 ENHRY and CDR2 SYGVKD. Between the trimmed V and J ends, which lost 6 bases and 4 bases, there was a span of 12 bases. The CDR3 runs 14 residues. CDR3 sequence: CAISQGLGTGELFF. The CDR3 nucleotides read TGTGCCATCAGCCAGGGACTGGGCACCGGGGAGCTGTTTTTT.

A word on this clonotype: An end of the junction does not agree with germline; a read error may underlie this. The chain combines TRBV29-1 with TRBJ2-7, with TRBD2 matching over 7 bases. Germline lookup yields CDR1 SQVTM and CDR2 ANQGSEA. CDR3 length: 16 amino acids. The CDR3: CSVGGKGVMGSYERYF. The CDR3 coding sequence is TGCAGCGTCGGGGGGAAAGGGGTAATGGGCTCCTACGAGCGGTACTTC.